One and the same sample provided the 30 T cell receptor beta chains below, sequenced in a study of blood T cell repertoires in COVID-19. Using immunoSEQ multiplex PCR, the repertoire was profiled, and TCRdb retains in-frame clones only, with some absent. The sample holds some 460,000 clones, nearly 90% seen once. Specimen: PBMCs or T cells enriched from blood (not recorded which). These receptors all stem from a woman aged 18 to 35 with acute COVID-19.

The chain employs TRBV9 and TRBJ2-2, with 10 bases lining up with TRBD1. Per germline, CDR1 SGDLS and CDR2 YYNGEE. This CDR3 spans 16 amino acids. After removal of 4 bases from V and 3 bases from J, the junction contained 6 bases not matched to a gene. The CDR3 loop reads CASSLRTGGYTGELFF. CDR3 coding DNA: TGTGCCAGCAGCTTACGGACAGGGGGTTACACCGGGGAGCTGTTTTTT.

The rearrangement links TRBV10-3 to TRBJ2-7, with TRBD1 identical over 7 bases. The CDR3 runs to 11 residues. V lost 10 bases to trimming and J lost 6 bases; unmatched junction nucleotides: 6. Germline V lookup: CDR1 ENHRY, CDR2 SYGVKD. CDR3 DNA: TGTGCCACGTTGGGACAGAGCGAGCAGTACTTC. Its translation is CATLGQSEQYF.

The gene calls are TRBV7-9 and TRBJ2-1, with TRBD2 as a possible D gene (7 bases). Trimming left V 4 bases short and J 2 bases short, with 12 bases between. The CDR3 has 15 residues. Per germline, CDR1 SEHNR and CDR2 FQNEAQ (reference sequence). The CDR3 sequence is CASSSGGGTYNEQFF. Written as DNA, the CDR3 is TGTGCCAGCAGCTCGGGCGGGGGCACCTACAATGAGCAGTTCTTC.

This sequence joins TRBV12-5 and TRBJ1-5; tentative D call: TRBD1 (6 bases). Trimming removed 3 bases at V and 5 bases at J, with 11 bases between. The CDR3 totals 14 residues. Germline loops: CDR1 LGHNT, CDR2 FRNRAP. The CDR3 DNA reads TGTGCTAGTGGTTTACGGGACACTTATCAGCCCCAGCATTTT. Translating it yields CASGLRDTYQPQHF.

This clone was detected a few times. This rearrangement joins TRBV7-9 to TRBJ2-7, with TRBD2 matching over 7 bases. The CDR3 is 13 residues long. The junction had 9 bases not matched to a gene; V was cut back by 1 base and J by 12 bases. Per germline, CDR1 SEHNR and CDR2 FQNEAQ (reference sequence). The CDR3 DNA is TGTGCCAGCAGCTTAGGGGCCCGGGGACTACTGTACTTC. It translates to CASSLGARGLLYF.

CDR3: CATGPTGTSGSNEQFF. The CDR3 region has the DNA TGTGCCACCGGCCCCACCGGGACTAGCGGGAGCAATGAGCAGTTCTTC. The chain is built from TRBV27 and TRBJ2-1; 14 bases map to TRBD2. Per the germline V gene, CDR1 is MNHEY and CDR2 is SMNVEV (reference sequence). The CDR3 is made up of 16 amino acids. With V trimmed by 10 bases and J by 6 bases, 11 bases remained unmatched.

J is TRBJ2-5 and V is TRBV5-4; 7 nucleotides agree with TRBD1. The CDR3 runs to 14 residues. Germline V lookup: CDR1 SGHNT, CDR2 YYREEE (reference sequence). The V gene end was trimmed by 4 bases and the J gene end by 2 bases; junction bases not matched to a gene: 5. DNA for the CDR3: TGTGCCAGCAGCCCTCCGGGACAGCAAGAGACCCAGTACTTC. Its translation is CASSPPGQQETQYF. Full variable domain (remainder filled in from reference TRBV5-4 and TRBJ2-5): ETGVTQSPTHLIKTRGQQVTLRCSSQSGHNTVSWYQQALGQGPQFIFQYYREEENGRGNFPPRFSGLQFPNYSSELNVNALELDDSALYLCASSPPGQQETQYFGPGTRLLVL.

This chain connects TRBV19 to TRBJ2-4; D may be TRBD1 (5 bases). V was cut by 5 bases and J by 7 bases, with 15 bases left in between. Germline-derived CDR1 and CDR2 are LNHDA and SQIVND (reference sequence). The CDR3 spans 14 residues. CDR3 sequence (DNA): TGTGCCAGTAGTTTTGCAGCCCCAGGGAACATTCAGTACTTC. Residues: CASSFAAPGNIQYF.

This rearrangement joins TRBV4-1 to TRBJ2-3; TRBD2 agrees at 8 bases. Germline assignment: CDR1 MGHRA and CDR2 YSYEKL. With V trimmed by 4 bases and J by 6 bases, 3 bases remained unmatched. The CDR3 covers 13 residues. CDR3 loop: CASSPAGADTQYF. The CDR3 DNA follows: TGCGCCAGCAGCCCAGCGGGAGCCGATACGCAGTATTTT.

This chain uses TRBV11-2 with TRBJ2-7, with D tentatively TRBD1 (5 bases). Germline lookup yields CDR1 SGHAT and CDR2 FQNNGV. The V end lost 1 base, the J end lost 4 bases, and 11 bases lay between the germline ends. The CDR3 consists of 14 residues. This CDR3 reads CASSLGGPGYEQYF. CDR3 nucleotide sequence: TGTGCCAGCAGCTTAGGGGGCCCAGGATACGAGCAGTACTTC.

Here the CDR3 DNA reads TGTGCCAGCAGCCCGACGACAGGGAAATATCAGCCCCAGCATTTT. It encodes CASSPTTGKYQPQHF. This chain uses TRBV9 with TRBJ1-5, with 7 bases that match TRBD1. J lost 5 bases, V lost 4 bases, and 9 bases had no gene match. Germline values: CDR1 SGDLS, CDR2 YYNGEE. The CDR3 is 15 amino acids.

This clone appeared a few times. The chain uses TRBV10-3 and TRBJ2-1, with D possibly being TRBD2 (6 bases). V lost 5 bases and J lost 5, with 16 bases in between. Germline V gene lookup returns CDR1 ENHRY and CDR2 SYGVKD. The CDR3 sequence is 15 residues long. The CDR3 coding sequence is TGTGCCATCAGTCCGAAGTTAGCGGAGGACAATGAGCAGTTCTTC. The encoded protein is CAISPKLAEDNEQFF.

This chain links TRBV2 with TRBJ2-5, with D maybe TRBD2 (6 bases). The CDR3 loop spans 13 amino acids. The V and J ends lost 8 bases and 7 bases respectively, with 17 bases between them. Germline CDR1 and CDR2: SNHLY and FYNNEI. DNA for the CDR3: TGTGCCAGCCTGGGGGGTGGTCGTGTGACCCAGTACTTC. The encoded protein is CASLGGGRVTQYF.

This chain uses TRBV7-6 with TRBJ2-7, with D perhaps matching TRBD2 (5 bases). There are 14 residues in the CDR3. V was cut by 1 base and J by 4 bases, with 11 bases left in between. The germline gives CDR1 SGHVS, CDR2 FNYEAQ. CDR3 in amino acids: CASSLGRGKYEQYF. The DNA of the CDR3 is TGTGCCAGCAGCTTAGGCCGGGGAAAATACGAGCAGTACTTC.

This sequence joins TRBV21-1 and TRBJ1-1; the table's D call TRBD1 went unverified against the DNA. TRBV21-1 is annotated as a pseudogene. This CDR3 comprises 17 residues. CDR3 nucleotides: TGTGCCAGCAGGGGCCTGGACAGTTATCCCACCCCGGCTGAAGCTTTCTTT. Translating it yields CASRGLDSYPTPAEAFF.

V usage is TRBV3-1 (or the pseudogene TRBV3-2) and J usage is TRBJ1-3; 7 nucleotides line up with TRBD1. Losses at the gene ends were 0 bases for V and 0 bases for J; bases not matched to a gene: 8. Per the germline V gene, CDR1 is LGHDT and CDR2 is YNNKEL (reference sequence). This CDR3 is built from 18 residues. As DNA, the CDR3 is TGTGCCAGCAGCCAAGACTCTGGACAGGCGCTCTCTGGAAACACCATATATTTT. Translation: CASSQDSGQALSGNTIYF.

V gene TRBV7-2 combines with J gene TRBJ2-7; 7 bases agree with TRBD2. Germline lookup yields CDR1 SGHTA and CDR2 FQGNSA. The CDR3 is made up of 17 amino acids. V was clipped by 4 bases and J by 5 bases; unmatched bases: 17. CDR3 sequence reads: CASSSRRLAGGTHEQYF. DNA for the CDR3: TGTGCCAGCAGCTCCAGAAGACTAGCCGGGGGGACCCACGAGCAGTACTTC.

The chain combines TRBV28 with TRBJ1-5; tentatively, D is TRBD1 (5 bases). The V end lost 2 bases, the J end lost 0 bases, and 14 bases lay between the germline ends. The CDR3 covers 17 residues. Germline CDR1 reads MDHEN; CDR2 reads SYDVKM. CDR3 DNA: TGTGCCAGCAGTTTAGGCCCCCGGACACATAGCAATCAGCCCCAGCATTTT. Its protein is CASSLGPRTHSNQPQHF. Combining the CDR3 with reference TRBV28 and TRBJ1-5 gives the whole variable domain DVKVTQSSRYLVKRTGEKVFLECVQDMDHENMFWYRQDPGLGLRLIYFSYDVKMKEKGDIPEGYSVSREKKERFSLILESASTNQTSMYLCASSLGPRTHSNQPQHFGDGTRLSIL.

V is TRBV7-9 and J is TRBJ2-3, with TRBD2 matching 9 bases. This CDR3 region has 14 residues. Losses at the gene ends were 5 bases for V and 2 bases for J; bases not matched to a gene: 2. Germline-derived CDR1 and CDR2 are SEHNR and FQNEAQ (reference sequence). CDR3: CASSERGATDTQYF. CDR3 DNA: TGTGCCAGCAGCGAGCGGGGGGCCACAGATACGCAGTATTTT. The full variable domain, rest sourced from reference TRBV7-9 and TRBJ2-3, is DTGVSQNPRHKITKRGQNVTFRCDPISEHNRLYWYRQTLGQGPEFLTYFQNEAQLEKSRLLSDRFSAERPKGSFSTLEIQRTEQGDSAMYLCASSERGATDTQYFGPGTRLTVL.

The rearrangement uses TRBV5-5 and TRBJ1-2; no reliable D call. Trimming left V 0 bases short and J 6 bases short, with 18 bases between. The CDR3 covers 16 residues. Germline V gives CDR1 SGHKS, CDR2 YYEKEE (reference sequence). The CDR3 nucleotides read TGTGCCAGCAGCTTGGCCAACCCCCCACGCTACCATGGCTACACCTTC. It is translated as CASSLANPPRYHGYTF.

The rearrangement joins TRBV5-4 to TRBJ2-2, with 9 bases that match TRBD1. CDR1 and CDR2 from the germline V gene are SGHNT and YYREEE (reference sequence). The CDR3 spans 16 residues. Trimming took 3 bases from V and 5 from J; bases not matched to a gene: 8. The CDR3 region is CASSSPGTGWTGELFF. CDR3 coding DNA: TGTGCCAGCAGCTCTCCCGGGACAGGGTGGACCGGGGAGCTGTTTTTT.

The CDR3 nucleotides are TGTGCCAGCAGTAGGCAACGACAGGGAGGCTACACCTTC. Translation gives CASSRQRQGGYTF. The chain couples TRBV6-5 to TRBJ1-2; TRBD1 agrees at 7 bases. V gave up 5 bases and J gave up 8 bases; unmatched junction bases: 8. The CDR3 is made up of 13 amino acids. CDR1 and CDR2 (germline): MNHEY, SVGAGI.

The CDR3 DNA reads as TGTGCCACATCTAACAGGGGGCCGAGCAATCAGCCCCAGCATTTT. Encoded protein: CATSNRGPSNQPQHF. The chain has TRBV19 and TRBJ1-5, with 9 bases that match TRBD1. V shed 10 bases and J 1 base; nucleotides not matched to a gene: 8. CDR1 is LNHDA, CDR2 SQIVND, per germline (reference sequence). The CDR3 runs to 15 residues.

This clone was seen once. The chain is built from TRBV14 and TRBJ1-1; D may be TRBD1 (5 bases). Deletions cut 0 bases from V and 11 bases from J, with 13 bases between. The CDR3 covers 13 residues. Germline CDR1 is SGHDN and CDR2 is FVKESK. DNA for the CDR3: TGTGCCAGCAGCCAAGATCTTCGGGGGGAGGCTTTCTTT. As protein: CASSQDLRGEAFF.

The rearrangement joins TRBV3-1 (or the pseudogene TRBV3-2) to TRBJ1-2, with 7 bases identical to TRBD1. The trim removed 2 bases at V and 6 bases at J, leaving 12 bases unmatched. Germline V lookup: CDR1 LGHDT, CDR2 YNNKEL (reference sequence). CDR3 length: 16 amino acids. The CDR3 DNA reads as TGTGCCAGCAGCCAACGAACTGACAGGGCTGAGGATGGCTACACCTTC. This codes for CASSQRTDRAEDGYTF.

The V gene is TRBV3-1 (or the pseudogene TRBV3-2), the J gene TRBJ2-2; 8 nucleotides agree with TRBD1. V was pared by 3 bases and J by 1 base, with 1 base of the junction left unmatched. The CDR3 totals 15 residues. Germline lookup yields CDR1 LGHDT and CDR2 YNNKEL (reference sequence). The CDR3 nucleotides read TGTGCCAGCAGCCACAGGGGGCAGAACACCGGGGAGCTGTTTTTT. The encoded protein is CASSHRGQNTGELFF.

The chain combines TRBV5-5 with TRBJ2-3, with a tentative D call TRBD1 (7 bases). The CDR3 contains 17 residues. V lost 0 bases to trimming and J lost 5 bases, with 19 bases between them. Germline CDR1 is SGHKS and CDR2 is YYEKEE (reference sequence). The CDR3 bases are TGTGCCAGCAGCTTGGTTATGGTAGGCCAGGGGGGAGATACGCAGTATTTT. Protein: CASSLVMVGQGGDTQYF.

The chain combines TRBV13 with TRBJ1-3; 7 bases align to TRBD1. V trimming: 5 bases; J trimming: 0 bases; junction bases outside the gene matches: 16. Per germline, CDR1 PRHDT and CDR2 FYEKMQ (reference sequence). The CDR3 extends over 19 amino acids. The CDR3 nucleotides read TGTGCCAGCAGCCCCGATCGGACAGGCCTTTCTTCCTCTGGAAACACCATATATTTT. As protein: CASSPDRTGLSSSGNTIYF.

This CDR3 is CASSLRGLAGGRTGELFF. CDR3 bases: TGTGCCAGCAGTTTGCGGGGGCTAGCGGGAGGGAGGACCGGGGAGCTGTTTTTT. V gene TRBV27 combines with J gene TRBJ2-2, with 12 bases fitting TRBD2. The CDR3 extends over 18 amino acids. Germline V CDR1 and CDR2: MNHEY, SMNVEV (reference sequence). V lost 3 bases and J lost 5; bases outside the gene matches: 10.

The chain has TRBV5-6 and TRBJ2-7; possible D gene TRBD2, 7 bases. The CDR3 has 14 amino acids. Trimming left V 7 bases short and J 4 bases short, with 18 bases between. The V gene's germline CDR1 is SGHDT and CDR2 YYEEEE. DNA for the CDR3: TGTGCCAGCGCCGTCAGGGGAGGGGTTTACGAGCAGTACTTC. Translated, it gives CASAVRGGVYEQYF.